These 27 T cell receptor beta chains originate from one sample sequenced in a study of blood T cells in healthy people across ages. Sample-barcoded 5' priming and a J-beta primer mix drove a second PCR of about 7 to 12 cycles. TCRdb used MiXCR to reprocess the 5' RACE reads, holding one entry per CDR3 protein. The repertoire holds about 780,000 distinct CDR3 sequences, with 62% as singletons. Sequences were obtained from blood. Every receptor here comes from a man aged 30-40 years in good health.

Points on this clonotype: At one end, the junction sequence differs from germline, possibly due to a read error. The J gene is TRBJ2-1, the V gene TRBV3-1, with 9 bases fitting TRBD2. The length of the CDR3 is 17 residues. Germline V gene data show CDR1 as LGHDT and CDR2 as YNNKEL (reference sequence). CDR3 DNA sequence: TGTGCCGGCAGCCAAGGGCTTAGCGGGGGAACCTACAATGAGCAGTTCTTC. Translating it yields CAGSQGLSGGTYNEQFF.

The V and J genes are TRBV5-1 and TRBJ1-1; D unclear. The V gene's germline CDR1 is SGHRS and CDR2 YFSETQ. V shed 0 bases and J shed 9 bases, with 18 bases lying between them. The CDR3 is 15 amino acids. The CDR3 loop reads CASSLVTSREGKAFF. CDR3 sequence (DNA): TGCGCCAGCAGCTTGGTGACGTCCCGTGAAGGGAAAGCTTTCTTT.

The gene calls are TRBV29-1 and TRBJ2-7; 9 positions agree with TRBD1. The CDR3 is made up of 11 amino acids. Germline CDR1 and CDR2: SQVTM and ANQGSEA. J lost 5 bases, V lost 4 bases, and 0 bases had no gene match. The CDR3 is CSVGTGDEQYF. The CDR3 DNA follows: TGCAGCGTTGGGACAGGGGACGAGCAGTACTTC.

The V gene is TRBV19, the J gene TRBJ1-5; 8 bases align to TRBD1. The V gene end was trimmed by 0 bases and the J gene end by 0 bases; junction bases not matched to a gene: 4. CDR1 and CDR2 (germline): LNHDA, SQIVND (reference sequence). The CDR3 loop spans 17 amino acids. The CDR3 spells CASSIDGQGYSNQPQHF. The CDR3 coding sequence is TGTGCCAGTAGTATAGATGGACAGGGCTATAGCAATCAGCCCCAGCATTTT.

This clonotype was observed once. The chain couples TRBV2 to TRBJ2-1, with 7 positions matching TRBD1. The CDR3 length is 15 residues. Germline CDR1 SNHLY, CDR2 FYNNEI. The junction had 9 bases not matched to a gene; V was cut back by 4 bases and J by 6 bases. The CDR3 nucleotides are TGTGCCAGCAGTGGGGGGATCAGGGGGACCAATGAGCAGTTCTTC. The encoded protein is CASSGGIRGTNEQFF.

This chain links TRBV6-5 with TRBJ2-3, with D possibly TRBD1 on 6 matching bases. V shed 8 bases and J shed 1 base, with 19 bases lying between them. The germline gives CDR1 MNHEY, CDR2 SVGAGI. This CDR3 comprises 16 residues. The CDR3 DNA reads TGTGCCAGCCGTTCCCTCCCCAGGGGCGGCACAGATACGCAGTATTTT. Amino acids: CASRSLPRGGTDTQYF.

The rearrangement joins TRBV20-1 to TRBJ2-5, with 7 bases that match TRBD1. The CDR3 contains 16 residues. Germline values: CDR1 DFQATT, CDR2 SNEGSKA (reference sequence). V was pared by 4 bases and J by 11 bases, with 22 bases of the junction left unmatched. The CDR3 DNA is TGCAGTGCTACACCACTCCGACAGGGTTGGGGATACGTGCAGTACTTC. Protein sequence: CSATPLRQGWGYVQYF.

The chain has TRBV5-1 and TRBJ2-5, with TRBD1 matching over 8 bases. The CDR3 contains 19 residues. Germline trimming cut 2 bases from V and 5 bases from J; bases unmatched to any gene: 20. Germline values: CDR1 SGHRS, CDR2 YFSETQ. The chain's CDR3 is CASSFLGQGWSLARETQYF. The CDR3 coding sequence is TGCGCCAGCAGCTTCCTTGGACAGGGTTGGTCATTGGCAAGGGAGACCCAGTACTTC.

V gene TRBV4-1 combines with J gene TRBJ2-1; D perhaps matches TRBD2 (6 bases). The CDR3 length is 15 residues. The V gene's germline CDR1 is MGHRA and CDR2 YSYEKL. The ends were cut back, 0 bases at V and 8 bases at J, with 14 bases in the middle. CDR3 sequence reads: CASSQDVQLADEQFF. The CDR3 DNA reads as TGCGCCAGCAGCCAAGATGTCCAACTAGCTGATGAGCAGTTCTTC.

The chain recombines TRBV4-3 with TRBJ2-3, with D possibly matching TRBD1 (5 bases). Germline assignment: CDR1 LGHNA and CDR2 YSLEER. The CDR3 length is 15 residues. V was cut by 0 bases and J by 2 bases, with 9 bases left in between. The DNA of the CDR3 is TGCGCCAGCAGCCAAGAAGGGGTCACCACAGATACGCAGTATTTT. Encoded protein: CASSQEGVTTDTQYF.

CDR3: CATSGGGPVGELFF. The CDR3 DNA reads as TGTGCCACCAGTGGTGGGGGTCCCGTGGGGGAGCTGTTTTTT. This chain connects TRBV24-1 to TRBJ2-2; tentatively, D is TRBD1 or TRBD2 (5 bases each). Trimming stripped 5 bases from V and 8 bases from J, with 14 bases between. The germline V gene has CDR1 KGHDR and CDR2 SFDVKD. The CDR3 totals 14 residues.

This chain links TRBV6-5 with TRBJ2-1; 7 bases match TRBD2. Germline V gene sequence: CDR1 MNHEY, CDR2 SVGAGI. The V gene end was trimmed by 6 bases and the J gene end by 0 bases; junction bases not matched to a gene: 5. The CDR3 consists of 15 residues. CDR3 bases: TGTGCCAGCAGGATGGGGGGGACCTCCTACAATGAGCAGTTCTTC. This encodes CASRMGGTSYNEQFF.

This chain joins TRBV20-1 and TRBJ2-7, with 9 positions matching TRBD2. Germline values: CDR1 DFQATT, CDR2 SNEGSKA (reference sequence). The CDR3 has 14 amino acids. V shed 0 bases, J shed 2 bases, and the junction held 2 bases outside the gene matches. CDR3 DNA: TGCAGTGCTAGAGATGGGACTAGCACCTACGAGCAGTACTTC. It codes for CSARDGTSTYEQYF.

This clonotype has just a few counts. The rearrangement links TRBV3-1 to TRBJ2-5; 10 nucleotides align to TRBD1. The DNA end is a closer match to TRBJ2-7, so the J assignment may be wrong. This CDR3 region has 13 residues. Germline CDR1 LGHDT, CDR2 YNNKEL (reference sequence). The DNA of the CDR3 is TGTGCCAGCAGCCAAGGACAGGGGGCCGAGCAGTACTTC. Translation: CASSQGQGAEQYF.

The J gene is TRBJ1-6, the V gene TRBV11-2; 9 nucleotides agree with TRBD1. The V and J ends lost 5 bases and 0 bases, in that order; junction bases with no gene match: 20. Germline loops: CDR1 SGHAT, CDR2 FQNNGV. CDR3 length: 22 residues. The CDR3 loop reads CASSLKPFPGQGTVSYNSPLHF. The CDR3 DNA follows: TGTGCCAGCAGCCTAAAACCCTTCCCGGGACAGGGTACAGTCTCCTATAATTCACCCCTCCACTTT.

The sample holds a few counts of this clonotype. V usage is TRBV4-3 and J usage is TRBJ1-4; no clear D gene. V was shortened by 1 base and J by 0 bases, with 6 bases between the two germline ends. Per germline, CDR1 LGHNA and CDR2 YSLEER. There are 15 residues in the CDR3. CDR3 region: CASSQVAPTNEKLFF. The CDR3 nucleotides read TGCGCCAGCAGCCAAGTAGCGCCAACTAATGAAAAACTGTTTTTT.

The chain joins TRBV7-6 to TRBJ2-5; D could derive from TRBD1 or TRBD2 (5 bases each). This CDR3 contains 16 residues. Germline CDR1 reads SGHVS; CDR2 reads FNYEAQ. Trimming pared 2 bases from V and 1 base from J, leaving 14 bases between. CDR3: CASSLPHGTAQETQYF. In nucleotides, the CDR3 is TGTGCCAGCAGCTTACCCCACGGGACGGCCCAAGAGACCCAGTACTTC.

The rearrangement links TRBV27 to TRBJ2-1; 8 bases are a match to TRBD2. In germline, CDR1 is MNHEY, CDR2 SMNVEV (reference sequence). V lost 10 bases, J lost 1 base, and 15 bases stayed unmatched. The CDR3 spans 17 residues. The CDR3 loop is CATIPGGGHWSYNEQFF. CDR3 in DNA: TGTGCCACTATTCCGGGCGGGGGGCATTGGTCCTACAATGAGCAGTTCTTC.

This chain links TRBV28 with TRBJ2-4, with 10 bases lining up with TRBD1. Germline-derived CDR1 and CDR2 are MDHEN and SYDVKM. This CDR3 region has 14 residues. The V segment lost 6 bases and the J segment 13 bases; nucleotides outside the gene matches: 12. CDR3: CASSGTGEGWEQYF. The CDR3 DNA sequence: TGTGCCAGCAGCGGGACAGGGGAAGGGTGGGAGCAGTACTTC. Drawing the rest from reference TRBV28 and TRBJ2-4, the complete variable domain is DVKVTQSSRYLVKRTGEKVFLECVQDMDHENMFWYRQDPGLGLRLIYFSYDVKMKEKGDIPEGYSVSREKKERFSLILESASTNQTSMYLCASSGTGEGWEQYFGAGTRLSVL.

The gene calls are TRBV7-3 and TRBJ1-6, with D unclear. Per the germline V gene, CDR1 is SGHTA and CDR2 is FQGTGA. The CDR3 loop spans 16 amino acids. The V end was cut by 2 bases, the J end by 5 bases, with 13 bases between. The chain's CDR3 is CASSLSGGSDNSPLHF. As DNA, the CDR3 is TGTGCCAGCAGCTTATCAGGCGGGAGCGATAATTCACCCCTCCACTTT.

The V and J genes are TRBV2 and TRBJ1-1, with unresolved D. V lost 5 bases, J lost 8 bases, and 9 bases lay in between. Germline assignment: CDR1 SNHLY and CDR2 FYNNEI. This CDR3 is built from 11 residues. The CDR3 sequence is CASSKQPEAFF. The DNA of the CDR3 is TGTGCCAGCAGTAAGCAGCCCGAAGCTTTCTTT.

The chain couples TRBV6-5 to TRBJ2-3, with D unresolved. Germline CDR1 and CDR2: MNHEY and SVGAGI. The CDR3 loop spans 15 amino acids. V gave up 0 bases and J gave up 4 bases, with 11 bases separating them. CDR3 sequence: CASSYSNRFPDTQYF. CDR3 DNA: TGTGCCAGCAGTTACTCGAACCGGTTCCCAGATACGCAGTATTTT.

The J gene is TRBJ1-5, the V gene TRBV2; D is undetermined. Per the germline V gene, CDR1 is SNHLY and CDR2 is FYNNEI. The CDR3 length is 12 residues. V gave up 1 base and J gave up 6 bases, with 4 bases separating them. The CDR3 spells CASSEGVQPQHF. The CDR3 nucleotides read TGTGCCAGCAGTGAAGGGGTTCAGCCCCAGCATTTT. Filled out from reference TRBV2 and TRBJ1-5, the complete variable domain reads EPEVTQTPSHQVTQMGQEVILRCVPISNHLYFYWYRQILGQKVEFLVSFYNNEISEKSEIFDDQFSVERPDGSNFTLKIRSTKLEDSAMYFCASSEGVQPQHFGDGTRLSIL.

This sequence joins TRBV6-2 or TRBV6-3 and TRBJ2-6, with a tentative D call TRBD1 (5 bases). Per germline, CDR1 MNHEY and CDR2 SVGEGT. With 5 bases removed from V and 0 bases from J, the gap between germline ends came to 26 bases. The CDR3 is made up of 21 amino acids. CDR3: CASSAQGPLSLSLSGANVLTF. CDR3 nucleotide sequence: TGTGCCAGCAGTGCGCAGGGCCCGCTCTCTCTCTCTCTCTCTGGGGCCAACGTCCTGACTTTC.

The rearrangement joins TRBV4-2 to TRBJ2-7; unclear D gene. The CDR3 contains 14 residues. Trimming shortened V by 6 bases and J by 0 bases, and 12 bases separated the two germline ends. Germline CDR1 and CDR2: LGHNA and YNFKEQ. CDR3 DNA sequence: TGTGCCAGCAGAAACTACCCCAACTCCTACGAGCAGTACTTC. Translation: CASRNYPNSYEQYF.

About this clonotype itself: This sequence may be a read error, since a much larger clone differs from it by one base. The V call is TRBV10-3, the J call TRBJ2-7; 7 bases are shared with TRBD1. The assigned J gene may be wrong: the sequence end matches TRBJ2-5 better. Germline CDR1 is ENHRY and CDR2 is SYGVKD. The length of the CDR3 is 13 residues. This chain's CDR3 is CAISVGQQETQYF. The CDR3 bases are TGTGCCATCAGTGTGGGACAGCAAGAGACCCAGTACTTC.

The chain recombines TRBV10-3 with TRBJ2-5, with 8 bases identical to TRBD2. Trimming took 7 bases from V and 5 from J; bases not matched to a gene: 6. Germline CDR1 reads ENHRY; CDR2 reads SYGVKD. The CDR3 sequence is 13 residues long. CDR3 nucleotides: TGTGCCATCACCCCGGGACTAGGGGAGACCCAGTACTTC. This translates into CAITPGLGETQYF.